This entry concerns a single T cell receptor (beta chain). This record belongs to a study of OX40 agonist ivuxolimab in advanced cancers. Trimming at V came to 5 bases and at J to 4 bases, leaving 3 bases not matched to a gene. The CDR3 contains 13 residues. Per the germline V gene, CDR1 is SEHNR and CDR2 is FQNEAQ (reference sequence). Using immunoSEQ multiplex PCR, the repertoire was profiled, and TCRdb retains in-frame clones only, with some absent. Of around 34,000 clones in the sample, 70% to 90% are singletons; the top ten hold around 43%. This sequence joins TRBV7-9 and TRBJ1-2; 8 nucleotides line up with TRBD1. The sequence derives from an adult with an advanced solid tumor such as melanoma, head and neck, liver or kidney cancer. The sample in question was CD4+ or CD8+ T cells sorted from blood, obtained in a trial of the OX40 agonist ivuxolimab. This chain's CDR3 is CASSPDRGYGYTF. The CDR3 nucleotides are TGTGCCAGCAGCCCCGACAGGGGCTATGGCTACACCTTC.